This TCR beta chain was sequenced for a study of T cells in Graves' hyperthyroidism and ophthalmopathy. Whole-study results and caveats: By a 13 V-J model, ophthalmopathy was set apart from stable hyperthyroidism.

RNA transcripts served as the template for amplifying TCR beta CDR3 regions. First-round RT-PCR targeting the TCR CDR3 was performed with the HTBI primer set. One entry per CDR3 protein, called by TCRdb with MiXCR from the multiplex PCR reads. The data show over 500,000 distinct CDR3 sequences, approximately 14% seen once. The authors deemed Graves' hyperthyroidism stable absent ophthalmopathy progression within 18 months. In making diagnoses, clinical symptoms, serum thyroxine and TRAb, thyroid ultrasound and orbital computed tomography were all used. Trimming pared 4 bases from V and 6 bases from J, leaving 12 bases between. Per the germline V gene, CDR1 is LNHDA and CDR2 is SQIVND (reference sequence). The CDR3 is made up of 13 amino acids. The sample holds many counts of this clonotype. Its specificity is not known.

The rearrangement joins TRBV19 to TRBJ1-1; D not resolved. The receptor was derived from a woman in her forties with Graves' hyperthyroidism. Sequencing was done on a sample of blood. In nucleotides, the CDR3 is TGTGCCAGTAGTAGTCGGCCAGATTCTGAAGCTTTCTTT. Translated: CASSSRPDSEAFF.